The rows below give T cell receptor beta chains drawn from one sample of a study of naive and memory T cell subsets. MiXCR was run by TCRdb on the 5' RACE reads, yielding one entry per CDR3 protein. This sample has tens of thousands of distinct CDR3 sequences, with roughly a quarter found just once. These receptors came from a female donor in good health. CDR3s leave out the opening cysteine and the closing phenylalanine or tryptophan. The order of the fields is J gene, clone size, V gene, CDR3 protein. Only part of the rows carry a size: once, few, many, or a class if the clone is expanded.

J: TRBJ2-7
size: many
V: TRBV20-1
CDR3: SARGLPGRSSYEQY

J: TRBJ1-2
size: NA
V: TRBV6-5
CDR3: ASSYWGNGYT

J: TRBJ1-3
size: NA
V: TRBV20-1
CDR3: AVMGRYSGNTIY

J: TRBJ2-2
size: NA
V: TRBV29-1
CDR3: SVETPMGNTGELF

J: TRBJ2-1
size: many
V: TRBV15
CDR3: ATSRGGPTYNEQF

J: TRBJ1-1
size: few
V: TRBV2
CDR3: ASTGEIGTEAF

J: TRBJ1-1
size: medium-sized
V: TRBV19
CDR3: ASSTWWDTEAF

J: TRBJ1-2
size: NA
V: TRBV29-1
CDR3: SVENTGTISHYGYT

J: TRBJ1-6
size: many
V: TRBV20-1
CDR3: SATWDRGRNSPLH

J: TRBJ2-3
size: NA
V: TRBV7-2
CDR3: ASSFRRETSDTQY

J: TRBJ1-5
size: few
V: TRBV12-3/TRBV12-4
CDR3: ASSMGPFNQPQH

J: TRBJ1-1
size: many
V: TRBV29-1
CDR3: SARTETGAF

J: TRBJ1-1
size: medium-sized
V: TRBV18
CDR3: ASSPREVNTEAF

J: TRBJ2-2
size: many
V: TRBV12-3/TRBV12-4
CDR3: ASSPRPNTGELF

J: TRBJ2-3
size: NA
V: TRBV29-1
CDR3: SVEGLAEHTDTQY

J: TRBJ2-5
size: medium-sized
V: TRBV1
CDR3: TSSPNSGGGETQY

J: TRBJ2-2
size: NA
V: TRBV5-1
CDR3: ASSPLGGRTGELF

J: TRBJ2-7
size: NA
V: TRBV6-2/TRBV6-3
CDR3: ASSYSMASGGSGTYEQY

J: TRBJ2-2
size: many
V: TRBV7-8
CDR3: ASSLDPGFLRSGELF

J: TRBJ2-1
size: many
V: TRBV6-1
CDR3: ASSEEAGGYNEQF

J: TRBJ2-7
size: NA
V: TRBV10-3
CDR3: ATRDRDVFEQY

J: TRBJ1-1
size: NA
V: TRBV9
CDR3: ASSANVANTEAF

J: TRBJ1-4
size: few
V: TRBV29-1
CDR3: SVEGHSTNEKLF

J: TRBJ2-2
size: once
V: TRBV7-9
CDR3: ASSLVAGFDGELF

J: TRBJ2-7
size: NA
V: TRBV29-1
CDR3: SAVPGQGYEQY

J: TRBJ1-2
size: NA
V: TRBV29-1
CDR3: SVGQVYGYT

J: TRBJ1-1
size: many
V: TRBV20-1
CDR3: SATRTGGRAF

J: TRBJ2-7
size: medium-sized
V: TRBV7-2
CDR3: ASSLRLAGDLEQY

J: TRBJ1-6
size: once
V: TRBV12-3/TRBV12-4
CDR3: ASSSPGTGGSPLH

J: TRBJ2-7
size: few
V: TRBV6-2/TRBV6-3
CDR3: ASSFSGSSYEQY

J: TRBJ2-2
size: few
V: TRBV6-6
CDR3: ASSPQRNTGELF

J: TRBJ2-7
size: NA
V: TRBV12-3/TRBV12-4
CDR3: ASSLGTSGSPSSYEQY

J: TRBJ2-7
size: few
V: TRBV5-1
CDR3: ASSGTTSYEQY

J: TRBJ2-2
size: NA
V: TRBV6-4
CDR3: ASSVASGGSAGELF

J: TRBJ2-1
size: NA
V: TRBV5-1
CDR3: ASSAQAPYNEQF

J: TRBJ2-7
size: NA
V: TRBV7-2
CDR3: ASSPVWGYEQY

J: TRBJ1-2
size: once
V: TRBV12-3/TRBV12-4
CDR3: ASSFVAVGYT

J: TRBJ1-1
size: NA
V: TRBV6-5
CDR3: ASSADRLSGAF

J: TRBJ2-1
size: NA
V: TRBV9
CDR3: ASSDPTSGSYNEQF

J: TRBJ2-7
size: medium-sized
V: TRBV7-9
CDR3: ASSPRPGQGLGEQY

J: TRBJ2-2
size: NA
V: TRBV6-5
CDR3: ASSWGARNTGELF